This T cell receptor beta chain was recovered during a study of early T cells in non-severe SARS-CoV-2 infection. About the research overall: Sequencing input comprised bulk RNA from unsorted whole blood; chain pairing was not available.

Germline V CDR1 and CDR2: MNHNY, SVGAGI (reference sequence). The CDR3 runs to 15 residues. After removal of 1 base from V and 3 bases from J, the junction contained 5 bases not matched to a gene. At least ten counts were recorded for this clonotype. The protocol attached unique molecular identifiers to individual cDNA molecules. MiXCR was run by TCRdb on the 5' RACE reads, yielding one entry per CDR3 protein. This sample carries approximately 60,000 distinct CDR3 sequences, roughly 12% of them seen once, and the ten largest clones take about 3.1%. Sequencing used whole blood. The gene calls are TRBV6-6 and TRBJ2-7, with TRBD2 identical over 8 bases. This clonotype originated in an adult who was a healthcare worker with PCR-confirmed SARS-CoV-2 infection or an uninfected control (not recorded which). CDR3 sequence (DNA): TGTGCCAGCAGTTACTGGCGGGAGGATTTCTACGAGCAGTACTTC. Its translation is CASSYWREDFYEQYF.